The 5 T cell receptor beta chains presented below share a single source sample, sequenced in a study of T cells expressing NK-cell markers. TCRdb re-called the 5' RACE reads; every CDR3 protein appears as one record, without DNA. This table holds some 150,000 distinct CDR3 sequences. The sequenced sample was blood T cells: a sorted CD56 or NKG2C T cell subset, CD4+ or CD8+ T cells, or bulk PBMC T cells (not recorded which). These receptor sequences come from a young man in good health.

V and J are TRBV7-3 and TRBJ2-2; the D call of TRBD1 rests on TCRdb alone, since no DNA is present to check it. CDR1 is SGHTA and CDR2 is FQGTGA in the germline V gene. CDR3 length: 16 amino acids. This chain's CDR3 is CASSQTGGRNTGELFF.

The chain carries TRBV29-1 and TRBJ1-1; TCRdb's D call of TRBD1 is untestable without DNA. Germline assignment: CDR1 SQVTM and CDR2 ANQGSEA. The CDR3 length is 14 residues. CDR3 sequence reads: CSVGGGSVNTEAFF.

The chain recombines TRBV6-5 with TRBJ2-1. The CDR3 loop spans 14 amino acids. CDR1 and CDR2 from the germline V gene are MNHEY and SVGAGI. This CDR3 is CASSSKGYYNEQFF.

The chain carries TRBV30 and TRBJ2-1; the D call of TRBD1 rests on TCRdb alone, since no DNA is present to check it. The CDR3 runs 16 residues. The germline CDR1 and CDR2 sequences are GTSNPN and SVGIG (reference sequence). This chain's CDR3 is CAWFPSRGKRNNEQFF.

The gene calls are TRBV29-1 and TRBJ1-2; the D call of TRBD1 rests on TCRdb alone, since no DNA is present to check it. The CDR3 totals 15 residues. Per the germline V gene, CDR1 is SQVTM and CDR2 is ANQGSEA. The CDR3 is CSVEDQTVINYGYTF.